The clone carrying this T cell receptor (beta chain) showed up just a few times. The data belong to a study of T-cell reconstitution after alpha-beta-depleted transplantation in children. Germline V lookup: CDR1 SGHTA, CDR2 FQGTGA. This CDR3 is 15 amino acids long. Trimming took 4 bases from V and 6 from J; bases not matched to a gene: 5. Library preparation (for TCRbeta) was performed with unique molecular identifiers. TCRdb fed the PCR reads into MiXCR, producing one record per CDR3 protein. The sample yields 360,000 or so distinct CDR3 sequences, about a fifth seen once. The sample here was PBMCs from the stem cell graft donor, taken from the stem cell graft. The sequence derives from a human donor who donated a stem cell graft to a child with acute myeloid leukemia. V is TRBV7-3 and J is TRBJ2-1, with 11 bases fitting TRBD2. The CDR3 nucleotides read TGTGCCAGCAGCTCGAGACTAGCGGGATCCAATGAGCAGTTCTTC. Its translation: CASSSRLAGSNEQFF. Full variable domain (rest looked up from reference TRBV7-3 and TRBJ2-1): GAGVSQTPSNKVTEKGKYVELRCDPISGHTALYWYRQSLGQGPEFLIYFQGTGAADDSGLPNDRFFAVRPEGSVSTLKIQRTERGDSAVYLCASSSRLAGSNEQFFGPGTRLTVL.